This T cell receptor (beta chain) was documented in a study of monozygotic twins with inflammatory bowel disease. CDR1 and CDR2 (germline): DFQATT, SNEGSKA (reference sequence). The CDR3 loop spans 15 amino acids. Across eight separate reactions for each sample, cDNA was made. TCRdb derives one entry per CDR3 protein from the 5' RACE reads, leaving out DNA. The data include around 100,000 distinct CDR3 sequences; the top ten clones carry less than 2%. The receptor was isolated from a human donor with ulcerative colitis or Crohn's disease, or a healthy co-twin of an affected twin (not recorded which). This chain connects TRBV20-1 to TRBJ1-4. Sequenced material: blood. The CDR3 sequence is CSAPRLSQYSEKLFF.